The rows below give T cell receptor beta chains drawn from one sample of a study of radiation and T cells in renal cell carcinoma. Clones were sequenced by immunoSEQ multiplex PCR, and TCRdb holds only the in-frame ones, with some missing. Of around 99,000 clones listed, around 84% are singletons. The sample in question was blood, obtained from a patient whose treatment included radiotherapy and nephrectomy. The receptors shown here come from a man in his 60s with renal cell carcinoma. Each CDR3 is given with its conserved first and last residue. Fields, in order: V gene, D gene, J gene, clone size, CDR3 protein, CDR3 DNA. A D gene is named only where the DNA matches it firmly. Not every row has a clone size; where given, it reads once, few, many or a size class.

V: TRBV18
D: -
J: TRBJ2-1
size: -
CDR3: CASSPEAGSYNEQFF
DNA: TGTGCCAGCTCACCAGAAGCGGGCTCCTACAATGAGCAGTTCTTC

V: TRBV28
D: -
J: TRBJ2-7
size: -
CDR3: CASTRDGRGMEQYF
DNA: TGTGCCAGCACCCGCGACGGCAGGGGTATGGAGCAGTACTTC

V: TRBV5-6
D: -
J: TRBJ2-2
size: -
CDR3: CASSLTENTGELFF
DNA: TGTGCCAGCAGCCTGACAGAGAACACCGGGGAGCTGTTTTTT

V: TRBV4-3
D: TRBD2
J: TRBJ2-3
size: -
CDR3: CASSSQTGLAGAVPIDTQYF
DNA: TGCGCCAGCAGCTCCCAAACCGGGCTAGCGGGAGCGGTACCTATAGATACGCAGTATTTT

V: TRBV27
D: -
J: TRBJ2-3
size: -
CDR3: CASRYGVRTDTQYF
DNA: TGTGCCAGCAGGTACGGAGTACGCACAGATACGCAGTATTTT

V: TRBV6-1
D: -
J: TRBJ2-2
size: -
CDR3: CASSASGFGELFF
DNA: TGTGCCAGCAGTGCCTCAGGGTTCGGGGAGCTGTTTTTT

V: TRBV9
D: -
J: TRBJ1-1
size: -
CDR3: CASSVRQENTEAFF
DNA: TGTGCCAGCAGCGTCCGACAGGAGAACACTGAAGCTTTCTTT

V: TRBV7-7
D: TRBD1
J: TRBJ2-5
size: -
CDR3: CASSFRTGSRETQYF
DNA: TGTGCCAGCAGCTTCAGGACAGGGAGTAGGGAGACCCAGTACTTC

V: TRBV6-1
D: -
J: TRBJ1-4
size: many
CDR3: CASRYRGEKLFF
DNA: TGTGCCAGCAGGTACAGAGGGGAAAAACTGTTTTTT

V: TRBV6-6
D: TRBD1
J: TRBJ1-2
size: -
CDR3: CASTSQGQGATGYTF
DNA: TGTGCCAGCACCTCACAGGGACAGGGGGCTACCGGCTACACCTTC

V: TRBV10-2
D: -
J: TRBJ2-5
size: -
CDR3: CASSEASTNQETQYF
DNA: TGCGCCAGCAGCGAAGCGTCCACCAACCAAGAGACCCAGTACTTC

V: TRBV5-1
D: TRBD1
J: TRBJ2-1
size: -
CDR3: CASSPGTGLGTEQFF
DNA: TGCGCCAGCAGCCCCGGGACAGGTCTGGGAACTGAGCAGTTCTTC

V: TRBV5-5
D: -
J: TRBJ2-7
size: -
CDR3: CASSLRGGTGEQYF
DNA: TGTGCCAGCAGCTTGAGGGGCGGTACAGGGGAGCAGTACTTC

V: TRBV4-1
D: TRBD1
J: TRBJ2-1
size: few
CDR3: CASSHRGSPPNEQFF
DNA: TGCGCCAGCAGCCACAGGGGGAGTCCCCCCAATGAGCAGTTCTTC

V: TRBV6-1
D: -
J: TRBJ2-7
size: -
CDR3: CASSRGINYEQYF
DNA: TGTGCCAGCAGTCGAGGGATAAACTACGAGCAGTACTTC

V: TRBV27
D: TRBD2
J: TRBJ2-2
size: -
CDR3: CASSSQPLSGRAGIGELFF
DNA: TGTGCCAGCAGCTCACAACCCCTCAGCGGGAGGGCCGGGATCGGGGAGCTGTTTTTT

V: TRBV25-1
D: -
J: TRBJ2-2
size: -
CDR3: CASKAGPGVAGELFF
DNA: TGTGCCAGCAAGGCTGGGCCAGGGGTGGCCGGGGAGCTGTTTTTT

V: TRBV10-3
D: TRBD2
J: TRBJ2-2
size: -
CDR3: CAISESEREIGELFF
DNA: TGTGCCATCAGTGAGTCGGAGCGGGAAATCGGGGAGCTGTTTTTT

V: TRBV10-3
D: TRBD1
J: TRBJ2-1
size: -
CDR3: CAISLGTGNNEQFF
DNA: TGTGCCATCAGTTTAGGGACAGGGAACAATGAGCAGTTCTTC

V: TRBV7-2
D: -
J: TRBJ2-2
size: -
CDR3: CASSLPGGPNTGELFF
DNA: TGTGCCAGCAGCTTGCCTGGGGGTCCGAACACCGGGGAGCTGTTTTTT

V: TRBV11-1
D: -
J: TRBJ2-1
size: once
CDR3: CASSLARPYGYNEQFF
DNA: TGTGCCAGCAGCTTAGCGCGGCCATATGGCTACAATGAGCAGTTCTTC

V: TRBV28
D: -
J: TRBJ1-5
size: -
CDR3: CASRTVGQPQHF
DNA: TGTGCCAGCAGGACCGTCGGGCAGCCCCAGCATTTT

V: TRBV6-5
D: -
J: TRBJ2-7
size: -
CDR3: CASRDVGGEQYF
DNA: TGTGCCAGCAGGGATGTAGGGGGCGAGCAGTACTTC

V: TRBV7-6
D: TRBD1
J: TRBJ2-7
size: -
CDR3: CASSLGGQGYEQYF
DNA: TGTGCCAGCAGCTTAGGGGGACAGGGCTACGAGCAGTACTTC

V: TRBV18
D: TRBD1
J: TRBJ2-5
size: -
CDR3: CASSPQAQGSQETQYF
DNA: TGTGCCAGCTCACCACAAGCACAGGGGAGCCAAGAGACCCAGTACTTC

V: TRBV5-5
D: -
J: TRBJ1-5
size: -
CDR3: CASSLWGEQPQHF
DNA: TGTGCCAGCAGCTTGTGGGGAGAGCAGCCCCAGCATTTT

V: TRBV10-2
D: -
J: TRBJ1-1
size: -
CDR3: CASRGGTEAFF
DNA: TGCGCCAGCAGGGGTGGCACTGAAGCTTTCTTT

V: TRBV6-5
D: -
J: TRBJ2-1
size: -
CDR3: CASSADTYNEQFF
DNA: TGTGCCAGCAGCGCCGATACCTACAATGAGCAGTTCTTC

V: TRBV4-2
D: -
J: TRBJ1-2
size: -
CDR3: CASSPSDTNYGYTF
DNA: TGTGCCAGCAGCCCCTCGGACACTAACTATGGCTACACCTTC

V: TRBV5-6
D: TRBD1
J: TRBJ2-3
size: -
CDR3: CASGLRDRGTDTQYF
DNA: TGTGCCAGCGGTCTCCGGGACAGGGGAACAGATACGCAGTATTTT

V: TRBV19
D: -
J: TRBJ1-4
size: -
CDR3: CASNLGRGREKLFF
DNA: TGTGCCAGTAATCTTGGCCGAGGACGAGAAAAACTGTTTTTT

V: TRBV5-5
D: TRBD1
J: TRBJ2-7
size: -
CDR3: CASSLEDRGLYEQYF
DNA: TGTGCCAGCAGCTTAGAGGACAGGGGGCTTTACGAGCAGTACTTC

V: TRBV27
D: TRBD1
J: TRBJ1-2
size: -
CDR3: CATRPAGQGHYTF
DNA: TGTGCCACCCGGCCGGCAGGACAGGGACACTACACCTTC

V: TRBV27
D: TRBD2
J: TRBJ2-1
size: few
CDR3: CASSLAGVSYNEQFF
DNA: TGTGCCAGCAGTCTAGCGGGTGTCTCCTACAATGAGCAGTTCTTC

V: TRBV27
D: -
J: TRBJ2-7
size: once
CDR3: CASTATTDRRRYEQYF
DNA: TGTGCCAGCACCGCCACAACGGACAGACGACGTTACGAGCAGTACTTC

V: TRBV27
D: -
J: TRBJ2-5
size: -
CDR3: CASSKTEQETQYF
DNA: TGTGCCAGCAGTAAGACGGAACAAGAGACCCAGTACTTC

V: TRBV5-1
D: -
J: TRBJ2-5
size: -
CDR3: CASSHQRGVTVETQYF
DNA: TGCGCCAGCAGCCACCAAAGGGGGGTTACTGTGGAGACCCAGTACTTC

V: TRBV5-1
D: -
J: TRBJ2-7
size: -
CDR3: CASSLGFLELRYF
DNA: TGCGCCAGCAGCTTGGGCTTTCTGGAGTTGCGGTACTTC

V: TRBV28
D: -
J: TRBJ2-2
size: -
CDR3: CASSFQGGTGELFF
DNA: TGTGCCAGCAGTTTTCAGGGGGGCACCGGGGAGCTGTTTTTT

V: TRBV13
D: -
J: TRBJ1-2
size: -
CDR3: CASSKPTASGGYTF
DNA: TGTGCCAGCAGCAAACCGACCGCCTCGGGGGGCTACACCTTC

V: TRBV7-6
D: -
J: TRBJ2-1
size: once
CDR3: CASSSPWRDKNYNEQFF
DNA: TGTGCCAGCAGCTCCCCTTGGAGGGACAAGAACTACAATGAGCAGTTCTTC

V: TRBV5-1
D: -
J: TRBJ2-5
size: -
CDR3: CASSLSLIPQETQYF
DNA: TGCGCCAGCAGCTTGAGCTTGATCCCCCAAGAGACCCAGTACTTC